A single sample is the source of the 18 T cell receptor beta chains below, sequenced in a study of blood T cell repertoires in COVID-19. Generated by immunoSEQ multiplex PCR, the TCRdb table keeps only in-frame clones and is missing some. In the table there are about 330,000 clones, 87% of which are singletons. The sample consisted of PBMCs or T cells enriched from blood (not recorded which). The receptor set was obtained from a woman aged 30 to 39 who had recovered from COVID-19.

The sample holds a few counts of this clone. V gene TRBV7-8 combines with J gene TRBJ2-7; D may be TRBD1 (5 bases). Germline-derived CDR1 and CDR2 are SGHVS and FQNEAQ. CDR3 length equals 17 residues. V shed 4 bases and J shed 7 bases, with 26 bases lying between them. CDR3 sequence: CASSSGSDIGNHREQYF. Written as DNA, the CDR3 is TGTGCCAGCAGCTCAGGATCGGACATAGGTAATCACCGGGAGCAGTACTTC.

The chain joins TRBV7-9 to TRBJ1-1, with 8 bases lining up with TRBD1. Per germline, CDR1 SEHNR and CDR2 FQNEAQ (reference sequence). With 5 bases clipped from V and 5 bases from J, the junction kept 10 bases outside the gene matches. The CDR3 totals 15 residues. The CDR3 nucleotides read TGTGCCAGCAGCCCGGCCGGGACAGGTAAAACTGAAGCTTTCTTT. Protein product: CASSPAGTGKTEAFF.

This clone has a single count. V gene TRBV5-1 combines with J gene TRBJ1-1; D is undetermined. The V end lost 0 bases, the J end lost 3 bases, and 9 bases lay between the germline ends. This CDR3 contains 14 residues. Germline CDR1 SGHRS, CDR2 YFSETQ. DNA for the CDR3: TGCGCCAGCAGCTTGGTCCCCGGAGACACTGAAGCTTTCTTT. Encoded protein: CASSLVPGDTEAFF.

The rearrangement links TRBV28 to TRBJ2-1; D might be TRBD2 (7 bases). Per the germline V gene, CDR1 is MDHEN and CDR2 is SYDVKM. The CDR3 runs to 15 residues. V lost 6 bases and J 6 bases, leaving 18 bases between the germline ends. The CDR3 sequence: CASSKGGPPGNEQFF. The CDR3 DNA reads TGTGCCAGCAGCAAGGGGGGGCCGCCTGGCAATGAGCAGTTCTTC. The full variable domain, rest sourced from reference TRBV28 and TRBJ2-1, is DVKVTQSSRYLVKRTGEKVFLECVQDMDHENMFWYRQDPGLGLRLIYFSYDVKMKEKGDIPEGYSVSREKKERFSLILESASTNQTSMYLCASSKGGPPGNEQFFGPGTRLTVL.

The chain links TRBV19 to TRBJ1-5; TRBD1 might be the D (5 bases). The germline V gene encodes CDR1 LNHDA and CDR2 SQIVND (reference sequence). This CDR3 has 12 amino acids. Trimming removed 2 bases at V and 6 bases at J, with 5 bases between. CDR3 sequence: CASSIRGQPQHF. Written as DNA, the CDR3 is TGTGCCAGTAGTATAAGGGGTCAGCCCCAGCATTTT.

The rearrangement uses TRBV7-2 and TRBJ2-1, with a tentative D call TRBD2 (7 bases). This CDR3 spans 16 amino acids. Trimming shortened V by 4 bases and J by 8 bases, and 21 bases separated the two germline ends. Germline CDR1 reads SGHTA; CDR2 reads FQGNSA. CDR3 DNA: TGTGCCAGCAGCTCTTCCCCAGCTACAGGGAGGGATGAGCAGTTCTTC. Protein sequence: CASSSSPATGRDEQFF.

The chain links TRBV6-1 to TRBJ1-2, with TRBD1 as a possible D gene (6 bases). The V and J ends lost 0 bases and 5 bases respectively, with 16 bases between them. There are 16 residues in the CDR3. Germline V gene lookup returns CDR1 MNHNS and CDR2 SASEGT. CDR3 protein: CASSEAAGASGYGYTF. The CDR3 nucleotides read TGTGCCAGCAGTGAAGCTGCAGGGGCCTCCGGTTATGGCTACACCTTC.

The V call is TRBV20-1, the J call TRBJ2-3, with D tentatively TRBD2 (7 bases). Germline V CDR1 and CDR2: DFQATT, SNEGSKA (reference sequence). This CDR3 region has 14 residues. The germline V and J ends were trimmed by 3 bases and 4 bases, with 14 bases remaining between them. CDR3 loop: CSASGGGDPDTQYF. The CDR3 DNA follows: TGCAGTGCTAGTGGGGGGGGCGATCCAGATACGCAGTATTTT.

This rearrangement joins TRBV19 to TRBJ1-6; 9 positions agree with TRBD1. Germline CDR1 reads LNHDA; CDR2 reads SQIVND (reference sequence). V was pared by 7 bases and J by 5 bases, with 6 bases of the junction left unmatched. The CDR3 consists of 15 residues. The DNA for the CDR3 is TGTGCCAGTACCTACCGGGACAGGGATAATTCACCCCTCCACTTT. It translates to CASTYRDRDNSPLHF.

J is TRBJ2-7 and V is TRBV27, with a weak D call TRBD2 (6 bases). The CDR3 contains 13 residues. Trimming left V 3 bases short and J 5 bases short, with 11 bases between. In germline, CDR1 is MNHEY, CDR2 SMNVEV (reference sequence). The CDR3 sequence is CASSFTSLHEQYF. For the CDR3, the DNA is TGTGCCAGCAGTTTTACTAGCCTCCACGAGCAGTACTTC.

Only one count was recorded for this clone. V and J are TRBV11-2 and TRBJ1-4; TRBD1 matches at 7 bases. This CDR3 has 16 amino acids. Trimming took 4 bases from V and 5 from J; bases not matched to a gene: 10. Germline V gives CDR1 SGHAT, CDR2 FQNNGV. CDR3 DNA: TGTGCCAGCAGCTCCCAAGGGGGGACAGTCAATGAAAAACTGTTTTTT. It is translated as CASSSQGGTVNEKLFF.

This clone came up once. The rearrangement links TRBV30 to TRBJ1-1; D possibly corresponds to TRBD1 (5 bases). V was clipped by 4 bases and J by 4 bases, with 16 bases between them. This CDR3 is 14 amino acids long. Germline values: CDR1 GTSNPN, CDR2 SVGIG (reference sequence). CDR3 protein: CAWNQGADSTEAFF. The CDR3 DNA reads TGTGCCTGGAATCAAGGGGCCGACAGCACTGAAGCTTTCTTT. Drawing the rest from reference TRBV30 and TRBJ1-1, the complete variable domain is SQTIHQWPATLVQPVGSPLSLECTVEGTSNPNLYWYRQAAGRGLQLLFYSVGIGQISSEVPQNLSASRPQDRQFILSSKKLLLSDSGFYLCAWNQGADSTEAFFGQGTRLTVV.

This chain connects TRBV7-2 to TRBJ1-2; D uncertain. Germline values: CDR1 SGHTA, CDR2 FQGNSA. This CDR3 has 14 amino acids. V dropped 1 base and J dropped 2 bases, with 8 bases sitting between them. The CDR3 DNA sequence: TGTGCCAGCAGCTTAGTTCTACAGAACTATGGCTACACCTTC. As protein: CASSLVLQNYGYTF.

The genes are TRBV12-3 or TRBV12-4 and TRBJ1-6; no reliable D call. V lost 4 bases, J lost 12 bases, and 10 bases lay in between. The CDR3 totals 12 residues. The CDR3 bases are TGTGCCAGCAGTTCTGAGATGTTACCCCTCCACTTT. This sequence encodes CASSSEMLPLHF.

The chain recombines TRBV7-9 with TRBJ2-3; 9 bases match TRBD1. V shed 6 bases and J 6 bases; nucleotides not matched to a gene: 1. The CDR3 loop spans 12 amino acids. Germline assignment: CDR1 SEHNR and CDR2 FQNEAQ (reference sequence). The CDR3 nucleotides are TGTGCCAGCAGTGACAGGGGGGATACGCAGTATTTT. Protein product: CASSDRGDTQYF.

The J gene is TRBJ2-5, the V gene TRBV7-9; maybe TRBD1 (5 bases). The V end was cut by 4 bases, the J end by 5 bases, with 20 bases between. This CDR3 contains 16 residues. Looked up from germline, CDR1 is SEHNR and CDR2 is FQNEAQ (reference sequence). The CDR3: CASSYRLGPASETQYF. The CDR3 region has the DNA TGTGCCAGCAGCTACCGATTGGGGCCCGCATCCGAGACCCAGTACTTC.

Only one count was recorded for this clone. The chain couples TRBV10-1 to TRBJ2-5; tentatively, D is TRBD1 (7 bases). The germline V and J ends were trimmed by 6 bases and 3 bases, with 17 bases remaining between them. Germline assignment: CDR1 WNHNN and CDR2 SYGVQD (reference sequence). There are 15 residues in the CDR3. The CDR3 protein is CASSDPSRGEETQYF. CDR3 nucleotides: TGCGCCAGCAGCGACCCATCCAGGGGGGAAGAGACCCAGTACTTC.

The CDR3 is CASRDTRQGAGYTF. In nucleotides, the CDR3 is TGTGCCAGCAGAGATACCCGACAGGGTGCCGGCTACACCTTC. The chain uses TRBV28 and TRBJ1-2; 7 positions agree with TRBD1. V was clipped by 6 bases and J by 8 bases; unmatched bases: 12. This CDR3 region has 14 residues. Germline V gene data show CDR1 as MDHEN and CDR2 as SYDVKM.